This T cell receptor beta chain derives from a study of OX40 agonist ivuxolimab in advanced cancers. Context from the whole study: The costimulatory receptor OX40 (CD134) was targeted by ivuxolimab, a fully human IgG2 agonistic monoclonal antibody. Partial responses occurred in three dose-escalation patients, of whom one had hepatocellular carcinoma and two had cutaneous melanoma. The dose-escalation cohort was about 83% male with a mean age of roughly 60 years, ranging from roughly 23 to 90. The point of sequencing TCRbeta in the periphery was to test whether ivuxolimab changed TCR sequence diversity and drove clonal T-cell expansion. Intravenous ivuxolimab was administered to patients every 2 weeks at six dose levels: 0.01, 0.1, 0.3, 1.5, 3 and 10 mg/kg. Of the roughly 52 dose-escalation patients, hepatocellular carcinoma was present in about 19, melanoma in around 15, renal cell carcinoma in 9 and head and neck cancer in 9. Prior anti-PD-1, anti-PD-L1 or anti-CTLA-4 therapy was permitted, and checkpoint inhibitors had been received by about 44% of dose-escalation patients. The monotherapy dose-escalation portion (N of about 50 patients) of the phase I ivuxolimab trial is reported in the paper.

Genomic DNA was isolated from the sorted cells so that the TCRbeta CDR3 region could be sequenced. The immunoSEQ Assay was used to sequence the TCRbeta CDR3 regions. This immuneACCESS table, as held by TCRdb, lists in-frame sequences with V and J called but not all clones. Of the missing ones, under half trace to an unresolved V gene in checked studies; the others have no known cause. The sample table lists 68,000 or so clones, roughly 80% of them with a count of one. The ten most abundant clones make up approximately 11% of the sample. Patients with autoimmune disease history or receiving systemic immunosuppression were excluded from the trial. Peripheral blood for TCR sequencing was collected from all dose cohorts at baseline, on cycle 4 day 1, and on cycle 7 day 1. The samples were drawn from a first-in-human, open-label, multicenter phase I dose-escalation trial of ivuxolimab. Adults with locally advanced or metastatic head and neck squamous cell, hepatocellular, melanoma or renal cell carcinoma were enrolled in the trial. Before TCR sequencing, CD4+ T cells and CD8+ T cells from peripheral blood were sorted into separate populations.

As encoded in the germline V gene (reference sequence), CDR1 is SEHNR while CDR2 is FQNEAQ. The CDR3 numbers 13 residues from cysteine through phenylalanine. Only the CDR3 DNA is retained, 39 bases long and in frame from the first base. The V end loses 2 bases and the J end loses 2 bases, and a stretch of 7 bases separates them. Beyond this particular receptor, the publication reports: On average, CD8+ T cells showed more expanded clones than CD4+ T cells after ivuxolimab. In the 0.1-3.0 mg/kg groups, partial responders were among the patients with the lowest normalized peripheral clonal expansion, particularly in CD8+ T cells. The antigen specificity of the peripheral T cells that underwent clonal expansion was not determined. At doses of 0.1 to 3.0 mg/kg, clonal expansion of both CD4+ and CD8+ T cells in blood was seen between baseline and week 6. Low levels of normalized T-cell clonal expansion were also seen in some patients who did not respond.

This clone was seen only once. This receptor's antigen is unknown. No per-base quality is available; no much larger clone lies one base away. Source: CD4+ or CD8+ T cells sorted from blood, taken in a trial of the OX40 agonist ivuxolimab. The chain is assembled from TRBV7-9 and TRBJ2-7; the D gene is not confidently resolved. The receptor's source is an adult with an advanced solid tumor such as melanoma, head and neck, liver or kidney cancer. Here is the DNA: TGTGCCAGCAGCTTACCAACTACCTACGAGCAGTACTTC. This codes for CASSLPTTYEQYF. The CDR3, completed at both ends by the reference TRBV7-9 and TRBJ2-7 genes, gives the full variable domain DTGVSQNPRHKITKRGQNVTFRCDPISEHNRLYWYRQTLGQGPEFLTYFQNEAQLEKSRLLSDRFSAERPKGSFSTLEIQRTEQGDSAMYLCASSLPTTYEQYFGPGTRLTVT.